This T cell receptor beta chain was sequenced during a study of T cell repertoires in cytomegalovirus infection. Study observations and caveats: Predominance within the ex vivo response was attributable to HLA-C-restricted CMV-specific TCR beta clonotypes.

Regarding this clonotype: The antigen remains unidentified.

This CDR3 has 14 amino acids. Looked up from germline, CDR1 is MNHNS and CDR2 is SASEGT. Between the trimmed V and J ends, which lost 2 bases and 0 bases, there was a span of 7 bases. TCRdb passed the reads through MiXCR, listing each CDR3 protein once. The sample yields a few hundred thousand distinct CDR3 sequences, less than 25% seen once. The receptor comes from a human donor in good health (CMV status not recorded). Some clones in this sample may be carry-over from other donors' samples. The sample consisted of cultured PBMCs, taken from culture after CMV antigen stimulation. This sequence joins TRBV6-1 and TRBJ1-2; no clear D gene. The CDR3 loop is CASSEIGANYGYTF. The CDR3 bases are TGTGCCAGCAGTGAAATAGGAGCTAACTATGGCTACACCTTC.